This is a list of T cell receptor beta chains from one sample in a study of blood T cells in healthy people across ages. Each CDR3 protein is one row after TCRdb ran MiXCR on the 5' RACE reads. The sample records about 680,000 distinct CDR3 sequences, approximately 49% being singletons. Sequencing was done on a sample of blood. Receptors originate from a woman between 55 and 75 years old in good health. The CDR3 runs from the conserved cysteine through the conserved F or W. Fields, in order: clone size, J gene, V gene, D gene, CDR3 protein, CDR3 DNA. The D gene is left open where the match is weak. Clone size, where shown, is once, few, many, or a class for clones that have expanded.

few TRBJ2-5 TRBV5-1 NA CASSLAPDQETQYF TGCGCCAGCAGCTTGGCGCCAGACCAAGAGACCCAGTACTTC
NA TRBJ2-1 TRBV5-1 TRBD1 CASGFTGANEQFF TGCGCCAGCGGCTTTACAGGGGCCAATGAGCAGTTCTTC
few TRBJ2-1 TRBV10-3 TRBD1 CAISEPGQHNEQFF TGTGCCATCAGTGAGCCGGGACAGCACAATGAGCAGTTCTTC
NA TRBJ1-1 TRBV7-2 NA CASSLEYTEAFF TGTGCCAGCAGCTTAGAGTACACTGAAGCTTTCTTT
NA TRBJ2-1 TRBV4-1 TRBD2 CASSQGIAGGYNEQFF TGCGCCAGCAGCCAAGGAATAGCGGGAGGGTACAATGAGCAGTTCTTC
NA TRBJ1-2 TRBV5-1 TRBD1 CASSNTGTGAGYTF TGCGCCAGCAGCAACACCGGGACAGGGGCTGGCTACACCTTC
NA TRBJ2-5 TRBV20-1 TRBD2 CSASNPGTSGETQYF TGCAGTGCTTCAAATCCCGGGACTAGCGGAGAGACCCAGTACTTC
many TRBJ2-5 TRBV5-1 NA CASSSQETQYF TGTGCCAGCAGCTCCCAAGAGACCCAGTACTTC
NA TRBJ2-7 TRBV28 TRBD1 CASKRTGAFYEQYF TGTGCCAGCAAACGCACAGGGGCCTTCTACGAGCAGTACTTC
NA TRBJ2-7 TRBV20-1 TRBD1 CSARDPTRTGDEQYF TGCAGTGCTAGAGACCCCACCCGGACAGGCGACGAGCAGTACTTC
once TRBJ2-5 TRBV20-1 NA CSARDGGPETQYF TGCAGTGCTAGAGATGGGGGGCCGGAGACCCAGTACTTC
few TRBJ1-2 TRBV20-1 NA CSASVKGYGYTF TGCAGTGCTAGTGTCAAAGGCTATGGCTACACCTTC
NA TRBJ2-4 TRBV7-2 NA CASSLAGSGSKNIQYF TGTGCCAGCAGCTTAGCGGGGAGCGGGTCCAAAAACATTCAGTACTTC
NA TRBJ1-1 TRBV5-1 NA CASSLVGQGSEAFF TGCGCCAGCAGCTTGGTGGGTCAGGGTTCTGAAGCTTTCTTT
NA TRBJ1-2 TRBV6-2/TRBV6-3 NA CASVGQTANYGYTF TGTGCCAGCGTTGGTCAGACAGCTAACTATGGCTACACCTTC
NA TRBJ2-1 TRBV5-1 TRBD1 CASTPRSGQRQFF TGCGCCAGCACCCCCAGGTCGGGACAGAGGCAGTTCTTC
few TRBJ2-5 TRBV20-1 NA CSAIPRWEWETQYF TGCAGTGCCATCCCTAGGTGGGAGTGGGAGACCCAGTACTTC
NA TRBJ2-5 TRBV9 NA CASSVGPDQETQYF TGTGCCAGCAGCGTAGGCCCAGATCAAGAGACCCAGTACTTC
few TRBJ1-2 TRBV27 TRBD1 CASSPKGAGYGYTF TGTGCCAGCAGTCCGAAGGGGGCAGGGTATGGCTACACCTTC
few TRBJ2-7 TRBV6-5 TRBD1 CASSLSGTGYGQYF TGTGCCAGCAGTCTCTCCGGGACAGGGTATGGGCAGTACTTC
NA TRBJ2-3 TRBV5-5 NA CASSPPRADTQYF TGTGCCAGCAGCCCCCCAAGGGCAGATACGCAGTATTTT
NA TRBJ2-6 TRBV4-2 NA CASSQDDSGASVLTF TGTGCCAGCAGCCAGGACGACTCTGGGGCCAGCGTCCTGACTTTC
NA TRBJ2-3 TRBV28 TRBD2 CASSLNGGGTDTQYF TGTGCCAGCAGCCTTAATGGCGGGGGAACGGATACGCAGTATTTT
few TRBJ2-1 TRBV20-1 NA CSAGAVLYNEQFF TGCAGTGCGGGTGCGGTTCTCTACAATGAGCAGTTCTTC
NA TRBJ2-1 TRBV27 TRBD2 CATGLAGAYNEQFF TGTGCCACGGGACTAGCGGGAGCGTACAATGAGCAGTTCTTC
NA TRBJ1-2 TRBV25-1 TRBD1 CASSLRDRDVYGYTF TGTGCCAGCAGCCTCCGGGACAGGGACGTCTATGGCTACACCTTC
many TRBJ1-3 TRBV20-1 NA CSATGRETLSGNTIYF TGCAGTGCCACTGGCAGGGAAACCCTCTCTGGAAACACCATATATTTT
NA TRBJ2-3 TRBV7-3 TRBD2 CASSLAPSGSGTDTQYF TGTGCCAGCAGCTTAGCGCCTAGCGGGAGCGGCACAGATACGCAGTATTTT
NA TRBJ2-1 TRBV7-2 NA CASSLDVRGEQFF TGTGCCAGCAGCTTAGATGTGCGTGGTGAGCAGTTCTTC
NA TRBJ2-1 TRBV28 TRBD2 CASLGGGTSGIGEQFF TGTGCCAGCCTTGGGGGCGGGACTAGCGGGATAGGTGAGCAGTTCTTC
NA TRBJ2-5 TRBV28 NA CASTLQGRYQETQYF TGTGCCAGCACCCTCCAGGGGAGGTACCAAGAGACCCAGTACTTC
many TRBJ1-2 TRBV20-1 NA CSAKGERGYTF TGCAGTGCTAAAGGGGAGCGAGGCTACACCTTC
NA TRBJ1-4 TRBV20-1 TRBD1 CSARGGTGTNEKLFF TGCAGTGCTAGAGGTGGGACAGGGACTAATGAAAAACTGTTTTTT
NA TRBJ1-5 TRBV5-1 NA CASSSGDRSNQPQHF TGCGCCAGCAGCTCCGGGGACCGCTCTAATCAGCCCCAGCATTTT
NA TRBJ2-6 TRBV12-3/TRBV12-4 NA CASSFLSGANVLTF TGTGCCAGCAGTTTCTTGTCTGGGGCCAACGTCCTGACTTTC
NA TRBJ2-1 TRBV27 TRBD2 CASSLLVTSGTDEQFF TGTGCCAGCAGTTTACTCGTGACTAGCGGGACCGATGAGCAGTTCTTC
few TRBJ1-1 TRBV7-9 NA CASSHGSGAVTEAFF TGTGCCAGCAGCCATGGTTCGGGGGCGGTGACTGAAGCTTTCTTT
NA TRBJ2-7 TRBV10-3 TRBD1 CAINPGQGACEQYF TGTGCCATCAACCCAGGACAGGGGGCGTGCGAGCAGTACTTC
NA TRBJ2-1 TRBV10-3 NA CAISERELSNEQFF TGTGCCATCAGTGAGCGGGAGTTGAGCAATGAGCAGTTCTTC
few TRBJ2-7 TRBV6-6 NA CASSTPTEVYEQYF TGTGCCAGCAGTACACCGACCGAAGTCTACGAGCAGTACTTC
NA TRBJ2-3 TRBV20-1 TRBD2 CSAHLRAGAVDTQYF TGCAGTGCTCATCTTAGGGCGGGAGCGGTAGATACGCAGTATTTT
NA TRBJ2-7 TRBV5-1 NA CASSLGDQGFYEQYF TGCGCCAGCAGCTTGGGGGATCAAGGTTTCTACGAGCAGTACTTC
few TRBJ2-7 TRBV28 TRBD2 CAGRTSGTYEQYF TGTGCCGGCCGGACTAGCGGCACCTACGAGCAGTACTTC
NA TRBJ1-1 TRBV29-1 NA CSSVGQGRQAFF TGCAGCTCCGTCGGGCAGGGTAGGCAAGCTTTCTTT
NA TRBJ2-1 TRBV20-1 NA CSAPTSRGVALNEQFF TGCAGTGCTCCGACTTCCAGGGGAGTGGCGCTTAATGAGCAGTTCTTC
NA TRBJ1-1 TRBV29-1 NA CSGAQGLSTEAFF TGCAGCGGCGCGCAGGGGTTGAGCACTGAAGCTTTCTTT
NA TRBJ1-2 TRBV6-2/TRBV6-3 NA CASSPTETNYCGYTF TGTGCCAGCTCCCCGACAGAAACGAACTACTGTGGCTACACCTTC
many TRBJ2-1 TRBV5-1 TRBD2 CASSPGLAEVDEQFF TGCGCCAGCAGCCCGGGACTAGCGGAGGTCGATGAGCAGTTCTTC